Listed below are T cell receptor beta chains from one sample, sequenced in a study of blood T cells in healthy people across ages. MiXCR, applied by TCRdb to the 5' RACE reads, yields one record per CDR3 protein. The top ten hold about 20% of the sample, which has around 970,000 distinct CDR3 sequences, 45% to 60% seen once. The material sequenced was blood. All receptors derive from a woman aged 55-69 years in good health. The CDR3 runs from the conserved cysteine through the conserved F or W. Fields, in order: D gene, clone size, J gene, V gene, CDR3 DNA, CDR3 protein. A D gene is named only where the DNA matches it firmly. Where a row states a size, it is once, few, many or the class of an expanded clone; other rows omit it.

-,-,TRBJ2-5,TRBV4-2,TGTGCCAGCAGCCAAGTGGGAACGGATCAACAAGAGACCCAGTACTTC,CASSQVGTDQQETQYF
TRBD2,few,TRBJ2-3,TRBV29-1,TGCAGCGTTTTTGGGACTAGCGGACCCACAGATACGCAGTATTTT,CSVFGTSGPTDTQYF
-,few,TRBJ2-3,TRBV24-1,TGTGCCACCAGTGATCCCCGGAGAGCCCCGGATACGCAGTATTTT,CATSDPRRAPDTQYF
-,-,TRBJ2-7,TRBV7-9,TGTGCCAGCAGCTTCATTTCCTACGAGCAGTACTTC,CASSFISYEQYF
-,-,TRBJ1-2,TRBV15,TGTGCCACCAGCTACCTACAGGCTAACTATGGCTACACCTTC,CATSYLQANYGYTF
TRBD1,-,TRBJ1-1,TRBV15,TGTGCCACCAGCAGAGGGGACAGCTACACTGAAGCTTTCTTT,CATSRGDSYTEAFF
TRBD2,-,TRBJ2-4,TRBV4-2,TGTGCCAGCAGCCAAGATCTCCGCATGGGGACTAGTAGGGAGCAGTACTTC,CASSQDLRMGTSREQYF
TRBD2,-,TRBJ2-2,TRBV7-3,TGTGCCAGCAGCCCCTCCCTACTTAGCGGGAGAACCGGGGAGCTGTTTTTT,CASSPSLLSGRTGELFF
-,-,TRBJ1-1,TRBV5-1,TGCGCCAGCAGCTTGGAGGGGGTGAACACTGAAGCTTTCTTT,CASSLEGVNTEAFF
TRBD2,-,TRBJ2-3,TRBV3-1,TGTGCCAGCAGCTTCTTCTCCCGTCGGGGGGGGGAAGATACGCAGTATTTT,CASSFFSRRGGEDTQYF
-,-,TRBJ2-7,TRBV7-2,TGTGCCAGCAGAGCACAGGTAAACGAGCAGTACTTC,CASRAQVNEQYF
-,-,TRBJ1-2,TRBV28,TGTGCCAGCAGTTTATTTCCCCATGAGGCCGATGGCTACACCTTC,CASSLFPHEADGYTF
-,-,TRBJ2-7,TRBV15,TGTGCCACCAGCAGGGAAGGTGGGGCAGCACTTAGCTACGAGCAGTACTTC,CATSREGGAALSYEQYF
-,-,TRBJ1-1,TRBV5-5,TGTGCCAGCGCCGCGGGGGCGGGGAACACTGAAGCTTTCTTT,CASAAGAGNTEAFF
-,few,TRBJ2-1,TRBV20-1,TGCAGTGCTAGAGAGTCACGTCCGACTGCCCACAATGAGCAGTTCTTC,CSARESRPTAHNEQFF
-,-,TRBJ2-7,TRBV10-3,TGTGCCATCACTGAGGGCCCTGGGGACGAGCAGTACTTC,CAITEGPGDEQYF
-,-,TRBJ2-7,TRBV28,TGTGCCAGCAGTCAAAAAGGGTGGTTTCCCTACGAGCAGTACTTC,CASSQKGWFPYEQYF
TRBD2,-,TRBJ2-3,TRBV30,TGTGCCTGGAGGGCCACCAGCGGGAGTGGAGATACGCAGTATTTT,CAWRATSGSGDTQYF
TRBD2,-,TRBJ2-1,TRBV20-1,TGCAGTGCTAGAGAGAGGGGGACTAGCGGGAGATTCTACAATGAGCAGTTCTTC,CSARERGTSGRFYNEQFF
-,-,TRBJ2-5,TRBV28,TGTGCCAGCAATTCCAGGGGTCGAGAGACCCAGTACTTC,CASNSRGRETQYF
TRBD2,-,TRBJ2-1,TRBV7-6,TGTGCCAGCAGCCGCCGGGCTAGCGGAACCTACAATGAGCAGTTCTTC,CASSRRASGTYNEQFF
-,few,TRBJ1-1,TRBV10-3,TGTGCCATCAGTAGACAGGCCGAGGGAGAGGCTTTCTTT,CAISRQAEGEAFF
TRBD2,once,TRBJ2-1,TRBV27,TGTGCCAGCAGTACTAGCGGGAGTTTCGGGGATGAGCAGTTCTTC,CASSTSGSFGDEQFF
-,-,TRBJ2-5,TRBV2,TGTGCCAGCAGACCTAAAGAGACCCAGTACTTC,CASRPKETQYF
TRBD2,-,TRBJ2-3,TRBV7-2,TGTGCCAGCAGCCCAAATCTGCGGGAGGTTACAGATACGCAGTATTTT,CASSPNLREVTDTQYF
-,-,TRBJ2-7,TRBV3-1,TGTGCCAGCAGCTGGAACAGGGTCGACGAGCAGTACTTC,CASSWNRVDEQYF
-,few,TRBJ2-1,TRBV28,TGTGCCAGCAGCAATAGCGGTTCTTACTACAATGAGCAGTTCTTC,CASSNSGSYYNEQFF
-,-,TRBJ1-2,TRBV28,TGTGCCAGCAGTTATAGTACGGCTTTCGGCTACACCTTC,CASSYSTAFGYTF
-,few,TRBJ1-1,TRBV29-1,TGCAGCACGGGGGGGTGGGACACTGAAGCTTTCTTT,CSTGGWDTEAFF
-,-,TRBJ2-4,TRBV9,TGTGCCAGCAGCCTCAAACCGGGACACTTAGCCAAAAACATTCAGTACTTC,CASSLKPGHLAKNIQYF
-,-,TRBJ2-7,TRBV28,TGTGCCAGCAGTTCCCCGGACAGTTTCTTCCCTTACGGGCAGTACTTC,CASSSPDSFFPYGQYF
TRBD2,few,TRBJ2-7,TRBV7-2,TGTGCCAGCAGCCGGACTAGCGGGAGGGGAACGTCCTACGAGCAGTACTTC,CASSRTSGRGTSYEQYF
TRBD2,-,TRBJ2-3,TRBV20-1,TGCAGTGCTGCTAGCGGGGGAAACACAGATACGCAGTATTTT,CSAASGGNTDTQYF
-,-,TRBJ1-1,TRBV29-1,TGCAGCGTTGAAGAGTACATAGGGGCTTTCTTT,CSVEEYIGAFF
-,-,TRBJ1-2,TRBV25-1,TGTGCCAGCAGTGGAATAGGGGGGGCGCAGGGCTACACCTTC,CASSGIGGAQGYTF
TRBD1,once,TRBJ1-6,TRBV4-1,TGCGCCAGCAGTCCTCGAACTTTCAGGGGACAGGGCTTGTCACCCCTCCACTTT,CASSPRTFRGQGLSPLHF
TRBD1,few,TRBJ2-2,TRBV15,TGTGCCACCAGCAGGACAGGGGAAACCGGGGAGCTGTTTTTT,CATSRTGETGELFF
-,-,TRBJ1-1,TRBV28,TGTGCCAGCAGTACCCCAGGACGGAAGGAAGCTTTCTTT,CASSTPGRKEAFF
-,once,TRBJ2-5,TRBV7-2,TGTGCCAGCAGCCGGCAGGGGACGGGAGGGACCCAGTACTTC,CASSRQGTGGTQYF
TRBD1,few,TRBJ2-7,TRBV5-1,TGCGCCAGCAGCTTGGAGGGACAGGGGGTCGACGAGCAGTACTTC,CASSLEGQGVDEQYF
-,-,TRBJ2-2,TRBV6-6,TGTGCCAGCAGCGTAATATCCGGGGAGCTGTTTTTT,CASSVISGELFF
TRBD2,-,TRBJ2-7,TRBV7-2,TGTGCCAGCAACCGAGCGGGACTTTTGAACGGCGAGCAGTACTTC,CASNRAGLLNGEQYF
-,-,TRBJ2-3,TRBV6-5,TGTGCCAGCAGACAAGTACTTTGGGGGGCAGATACGCAGTATTTT,CASRQVLWGADTQYF
-,-,TRBJ2-1,TRBV4-2,TGTGCCAGCAGCCAAAAAGCGGAATCCTACAATGAGCAGTTCTTC,CASSQKAESYNEQFF
-,many,TRBJ2-3,TRBV4-1,TGTGCCAGCAGCCAAGATCGTCGGGATACGCAGTATTTT,CASSQDRRDTQYF
-,-,TRBJ2-3,TRBV6-1,TGTGCCAGCAGACCCCGGGACGGATACACAGATACGCAGTATTTT,CASRPRDGYTDTQYF
TRBD1,-,TRBJ1-2,TRBV9,TGTGCCAGCAGCCCCTGGACAGGGAACTATGGCTACACCTTC,CASSPWTGNYGYTF
-,-,TRBJ1-4,TRBV29-1,TGCAGCGGGAGAACAGGGTCGGTTGTCGGCAAACTGTTTTTT,CSGRTGSVVGKLFF
-,-,TRBJ1-5,TRBV6-2/TRBV6-3,TGTGCCAGCAGTTACTCCGGTGGGTACAATCAGCCCCAGCATTTT,CASSYSGGYNQPQHF
-,few,TRBJ2-3,TRBV9,TGTGCCAGCAGCGTTTTAGGGCGACCAGATACGCAGTATTTT,CASSVLGRPDTQYF
TRBD1,-,TRBJ1-2,TRBV12-3/TRBV12-4,TGTGCCAGCAGCCCCGGACAGGGTCGAGCTAACTATGGCTACACCTTC,CASSPGQGRANYGYTF
-,-,TRBJ2-7,TRBV2,TGTGCCAGCAGTCCCCTGGGGGTTGAGCAGTACTTC,CASSPLGVEQYF
-,-,TRBJ2-7,TRBV27,TGTGCCAGCAGTTTATCCCCACAGGGGGGGATGAGAGAGCAGTACTTC,CASSLSPQGGMREQYF
TRBD2,few,TRBJ2-1,TRBV6-5,TGTGCCAGCAGTTACTCCCTTAGCGGGAGCCCCTACAATGAGCAGTTCTTC,CASSYSLSGSPYNEQFF
-,few,TRBJ2-5,TRBV20-1,TGCAGTGCTAGATCCCCCTACGGACATACAGAGACCCAGTACTTC,CSARSPYGHTETQYF